This TCR beta chain is drawn from a study of vaccination and CD4 T cells after COVID-19. Background on the study: The post-vaccine samples came a median around 72 days after dose two (range 14 to 241).

Researchers used the Oncomine TCR Beta short-read assay to sequence DNA from cultured CD4+ T cells. TCRdb redid the calling of the PCR reads with MiXCR, one entry per CDR3 protein. The sample consists of over 10,000 distinct CDR3 sequences, roughly 62% of them appearing once. V shed 4 bases and J shed 9 bases, with 13 bases lying between them. The CDR3 extends over 13 amino acids. Germline CDR1 and CDR2: SGHTA and FQGNSA. This clonotype was picked up a small number of times. Its antigen is currently unknown. The treatment: approximately nine-day PBMC culture with coronavirus spike peptide pools or control peptides (ViraFEST assay).

Sequencing used CD4+ T cells from blood, cultured in vitro. This chain connects TRBV7-2 to TRBJ2-1, with D possibly matching TRBD2 (5 bases). The sequence derives from a human donor who had recovered from COVID-19. The CDR3, as DNA: TGTGCCAGCAGCTACCGTCCCAGCGGTGAGCAGTTCTTC. Residues: CASSYRPSGEQFF.